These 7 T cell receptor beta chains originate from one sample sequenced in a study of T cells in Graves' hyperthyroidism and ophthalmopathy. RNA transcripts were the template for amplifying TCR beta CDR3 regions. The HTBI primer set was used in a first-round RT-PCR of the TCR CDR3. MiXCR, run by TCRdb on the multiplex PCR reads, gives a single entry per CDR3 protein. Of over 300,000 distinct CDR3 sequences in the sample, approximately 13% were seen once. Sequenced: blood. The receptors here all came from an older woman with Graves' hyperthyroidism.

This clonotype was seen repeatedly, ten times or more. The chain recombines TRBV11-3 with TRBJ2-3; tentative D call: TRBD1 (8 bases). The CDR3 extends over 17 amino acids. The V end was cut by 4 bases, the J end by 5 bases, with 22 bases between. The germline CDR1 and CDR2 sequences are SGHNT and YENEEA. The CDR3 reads CASSSLAGQGGGDTQYF. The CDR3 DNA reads TGTGCCAGCAGCTCGCTCGCCGGACAGGGAGGGGGAGATACGCAGTATTTT.

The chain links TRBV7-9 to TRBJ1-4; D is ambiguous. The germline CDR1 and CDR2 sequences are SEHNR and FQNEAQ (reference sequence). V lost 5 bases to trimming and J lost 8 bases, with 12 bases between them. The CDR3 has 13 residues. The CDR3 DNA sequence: TGTGCCAGCAGCCGTGCAGGCAAGGAAAAACTGTTTTTT. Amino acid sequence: CASSRAGKEKLFF.

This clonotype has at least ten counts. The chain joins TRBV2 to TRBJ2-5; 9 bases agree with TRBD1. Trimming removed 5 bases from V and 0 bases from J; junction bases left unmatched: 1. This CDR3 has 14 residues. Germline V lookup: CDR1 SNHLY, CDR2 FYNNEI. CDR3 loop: CASSRDRDQETQYF. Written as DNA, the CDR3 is TGTGCCAGCAGTCGGGACAGGGACCAAGAGACCCAGTACTTC.

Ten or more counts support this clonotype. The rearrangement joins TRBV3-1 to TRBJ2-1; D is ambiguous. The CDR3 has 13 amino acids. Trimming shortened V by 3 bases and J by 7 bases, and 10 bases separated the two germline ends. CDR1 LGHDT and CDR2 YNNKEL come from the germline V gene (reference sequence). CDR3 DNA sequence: TGTGCCAGCAGCCACCCCCGTGAAAATGAGCAGTTCTTC. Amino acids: CASSHPRENEQFF.

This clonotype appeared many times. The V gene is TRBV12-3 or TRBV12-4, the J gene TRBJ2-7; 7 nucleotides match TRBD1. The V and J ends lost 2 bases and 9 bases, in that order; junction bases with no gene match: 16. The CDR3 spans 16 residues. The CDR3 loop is CASSLRPTGTGRVQYF. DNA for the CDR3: TGTGCCAGCAGTTTACGTCCGACAGGGACGGGTCGCGTGCAGTACTTC.

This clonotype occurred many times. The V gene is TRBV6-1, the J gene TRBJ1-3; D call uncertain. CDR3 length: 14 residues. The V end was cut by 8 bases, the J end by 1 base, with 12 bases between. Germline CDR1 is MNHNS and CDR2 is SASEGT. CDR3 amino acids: CASSEWGSGNTIYF. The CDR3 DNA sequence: TGTGCCAGCTCCGAGTGGGGTTCTGGAAACACCATATATTTT.

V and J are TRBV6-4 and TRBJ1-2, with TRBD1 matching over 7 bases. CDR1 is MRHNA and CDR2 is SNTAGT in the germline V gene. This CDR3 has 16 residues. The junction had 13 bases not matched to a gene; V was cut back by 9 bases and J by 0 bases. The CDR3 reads CARGDRASDTNYGYTF. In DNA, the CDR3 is TGTGCCAGGGGTGACAGGGCGTCGGATACTAACTATGGCTACACCTTC.